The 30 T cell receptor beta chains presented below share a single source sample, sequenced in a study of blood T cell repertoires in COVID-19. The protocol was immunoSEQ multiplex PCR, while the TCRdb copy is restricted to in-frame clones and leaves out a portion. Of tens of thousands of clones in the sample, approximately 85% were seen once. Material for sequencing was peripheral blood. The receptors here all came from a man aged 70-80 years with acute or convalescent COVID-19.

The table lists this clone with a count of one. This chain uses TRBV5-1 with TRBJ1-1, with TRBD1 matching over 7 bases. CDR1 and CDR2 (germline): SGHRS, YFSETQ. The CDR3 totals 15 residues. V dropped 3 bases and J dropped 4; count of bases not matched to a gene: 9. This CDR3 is CASSWATGSGTEAFF. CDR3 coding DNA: TGCGCCAGCAGCTGGGCGACAGGGTCGGGCACTGAAGCTTTCTTT.

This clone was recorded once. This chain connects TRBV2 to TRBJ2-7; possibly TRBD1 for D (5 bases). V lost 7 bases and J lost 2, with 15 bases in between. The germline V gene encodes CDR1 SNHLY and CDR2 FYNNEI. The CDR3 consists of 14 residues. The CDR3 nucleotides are TGTGCCAGCAACTACCAGGGCGCAACCTACGAGCAGTACTTC. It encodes CASNYQGATYEQYF.

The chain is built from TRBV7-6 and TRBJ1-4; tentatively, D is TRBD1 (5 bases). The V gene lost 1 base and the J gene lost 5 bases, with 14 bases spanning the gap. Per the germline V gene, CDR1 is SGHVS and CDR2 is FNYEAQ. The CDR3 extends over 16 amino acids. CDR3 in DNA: TGTGCCAGCAGCTTAGGTCGGGGGGGAACGAATGAAAAACTGTTTTTT. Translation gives CASSLGRGGTNEKLFF.

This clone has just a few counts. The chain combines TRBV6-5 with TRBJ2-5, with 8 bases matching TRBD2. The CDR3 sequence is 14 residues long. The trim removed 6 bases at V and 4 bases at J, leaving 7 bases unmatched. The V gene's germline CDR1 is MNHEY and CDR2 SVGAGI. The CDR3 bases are TGTGCCAGCAGCGGGGGACTAGTCCCAGAGACCCAGTACTTC. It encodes CASSGGLVPETQYF.

In nucleotides, the CDR3 is TGTGCCAGCAGCCCTAGGGATTGGACAGCAACTAATGAAAAACTGTTTTTT. Protein: CASSPRDWTATNEKLFF. This rearrangement joins TRBV5-5 to TRBJ1-4; D is perhaps TRBD1 (6 bases). Germline-derived CDR1 and CDR2 are SGHKS and YYEKEE (reference sequence). The CDR3 contains 17 residues. V was cut by 4 bases and J by 0 bases, with 16 bases left in between.

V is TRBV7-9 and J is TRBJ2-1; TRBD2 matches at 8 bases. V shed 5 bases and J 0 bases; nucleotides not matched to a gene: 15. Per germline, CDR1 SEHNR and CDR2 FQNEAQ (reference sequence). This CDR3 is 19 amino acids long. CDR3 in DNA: TGTGCCAGCAGCCCCACTAAGGGTAGCGGGGAACTCTCCTACAATGAGCAGTTCTTC. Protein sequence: CASSPTKGSGELSYNEQFF.

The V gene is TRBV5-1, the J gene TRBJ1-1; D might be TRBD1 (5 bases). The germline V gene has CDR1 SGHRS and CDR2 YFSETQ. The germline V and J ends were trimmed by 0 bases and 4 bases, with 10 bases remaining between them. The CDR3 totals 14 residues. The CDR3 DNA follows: TGCGCCAGCAGCTTGGCAGGGCAGGGCACTGAAGCTTTCTTT. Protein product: CASSLAGQGTEAFF.

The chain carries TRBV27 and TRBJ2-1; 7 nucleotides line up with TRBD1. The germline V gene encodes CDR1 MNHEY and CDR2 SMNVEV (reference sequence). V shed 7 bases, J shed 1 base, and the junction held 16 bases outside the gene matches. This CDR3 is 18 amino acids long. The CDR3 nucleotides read TGTGCCAGCAAGCTAAACGGAAGGGGGCTGAAATCCTACAATGAGCAGTTCTTC. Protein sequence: CASKLNGRGLKSYNEQFF.

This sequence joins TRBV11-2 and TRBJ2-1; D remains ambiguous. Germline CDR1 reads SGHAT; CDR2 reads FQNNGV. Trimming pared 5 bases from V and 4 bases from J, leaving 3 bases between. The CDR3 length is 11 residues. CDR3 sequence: CASSPYNEQFF. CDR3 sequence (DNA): TGTGCCAGCAGCCCTTACAATGAGCAGTTCTTC.

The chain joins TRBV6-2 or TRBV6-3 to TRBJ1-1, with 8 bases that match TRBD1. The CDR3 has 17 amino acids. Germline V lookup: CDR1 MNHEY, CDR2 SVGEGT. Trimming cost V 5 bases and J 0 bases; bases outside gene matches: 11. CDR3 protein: CASSKLGQGILNTEAFF. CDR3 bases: TGTGCCAGCAGTAAGTTAGGACAGGGTATTTTGAACACTGAAGCTTTCTTT.

The CDR3 here is CASSASWGEELFF. In DNA, the CDR3 is TGTGCCAGCAGCGCAAGTTGGGGGGAGGAGCTGTTTTTT. The chain joins TRBV7-2 to TRBJ2-2, with D possibly being TRBD2 (6 bases). V was trimmed by 5 bases and J by 10 bases, leaving 14 bases between them. Germline V gives CDR1 SGHTA, CDR2 FQGNSA. The CDR3 is made up of 13 amino acids.

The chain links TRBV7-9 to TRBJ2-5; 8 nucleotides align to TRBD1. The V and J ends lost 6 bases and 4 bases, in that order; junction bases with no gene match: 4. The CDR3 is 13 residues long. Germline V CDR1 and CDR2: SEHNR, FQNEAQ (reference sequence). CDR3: CASSSTGGETQYF. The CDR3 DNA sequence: TGTGCCAGCAGTTCCACAGGGGGAGAGACCCAGTACTTC.

CDR3 residues: CASSSQGAGNTEAFF. The CDR3 DNA follows: TGTGCCAGCAGTTCGCAGGGGGCGGGGAACACTGAAGCTTTCTTT. V is TRBV28 and J is TRBJ1-1; 8 nucleotides agree with TRBD1. From germline, CDR1 is MDHEN and CDR2 SYDVKM. The CDR3 spans 15 residues. V lost 4 bases, J lost 1 base, and 5 bases stayed unmatched.

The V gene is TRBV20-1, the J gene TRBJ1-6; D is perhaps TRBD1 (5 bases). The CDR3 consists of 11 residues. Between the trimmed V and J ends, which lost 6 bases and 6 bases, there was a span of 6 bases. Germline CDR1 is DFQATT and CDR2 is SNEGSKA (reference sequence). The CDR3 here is CSAQGNSPLHF. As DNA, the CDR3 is TGCAGTGCCCAGGGTAATTCACCCCTCCACTTT.

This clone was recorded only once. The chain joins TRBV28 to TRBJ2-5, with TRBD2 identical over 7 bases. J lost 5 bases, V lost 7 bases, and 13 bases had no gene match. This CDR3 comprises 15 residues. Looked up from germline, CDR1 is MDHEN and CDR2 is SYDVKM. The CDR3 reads CASITAKLGGETQYF. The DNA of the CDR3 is TGTGCCAGCATTACGGCAAAGCTGGGGGGGGAGACCCAGTACTTC.

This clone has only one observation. The CDR3: CASSLANRARRTEAFF. The CDR3 nucleotides are TGTGCCAGCAGCTTAGCTAACAGGGCCCGGAGAACTGAAGCTTTCTTT. The V call is TRBV7-2, the J call TRBJ1-1, with D perhaps TRBD1 (6 bases). CDR3 length: 16 amino acids. Germline CDR1 reads SGHTA; CDR2 reads FQGNSA. Trimming left V 0 bases short and J 5 bases short, with 16 bases between.

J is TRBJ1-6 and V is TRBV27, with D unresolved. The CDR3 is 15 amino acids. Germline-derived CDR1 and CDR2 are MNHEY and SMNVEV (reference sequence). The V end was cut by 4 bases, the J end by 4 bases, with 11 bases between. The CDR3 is CASSSSGGYNSPLHF. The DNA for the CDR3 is TGTGCCAGCAGTTCTTCCGGAGGTTATAATTCACCCCTCCACTTT.

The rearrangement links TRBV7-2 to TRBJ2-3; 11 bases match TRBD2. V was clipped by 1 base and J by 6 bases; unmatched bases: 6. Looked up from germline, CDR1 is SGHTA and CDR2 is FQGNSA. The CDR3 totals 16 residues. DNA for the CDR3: TGTGCCAGCAGCTTAGTTAGCGGGGGGGTACGGGATACGCAGTATTTT. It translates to CASSLVSGGVRDTQYF.

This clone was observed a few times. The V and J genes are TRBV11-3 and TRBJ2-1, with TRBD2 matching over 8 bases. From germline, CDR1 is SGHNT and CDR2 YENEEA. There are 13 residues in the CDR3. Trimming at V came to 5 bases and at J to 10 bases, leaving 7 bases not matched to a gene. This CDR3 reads CASSATSGAEQFF. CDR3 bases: TGTGCCAGCAGCGCCACTAGCGGAGCAGAGCAGTTCTTC.

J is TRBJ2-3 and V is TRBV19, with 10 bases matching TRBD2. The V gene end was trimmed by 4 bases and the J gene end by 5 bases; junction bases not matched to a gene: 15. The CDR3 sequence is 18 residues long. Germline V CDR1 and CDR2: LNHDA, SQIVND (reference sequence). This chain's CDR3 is CASSTPIGLAGVRDTQYF. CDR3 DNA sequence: TGTGCCAGTAGTACCCCTATCGGGCTAGCGGGGGTTAGAGATACGCAGTATTTT.

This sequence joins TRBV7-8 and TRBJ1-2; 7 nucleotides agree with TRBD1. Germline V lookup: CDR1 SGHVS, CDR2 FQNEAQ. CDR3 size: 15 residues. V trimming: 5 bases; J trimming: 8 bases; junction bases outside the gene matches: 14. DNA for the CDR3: TGTGCCAGCAGCCCAAGGACAGGAACCACTGAGGGCTACACCTTC. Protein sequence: CASSPRTGTTEGYTF. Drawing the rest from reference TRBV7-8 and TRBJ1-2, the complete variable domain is GAGVSQSPRYKVAKRGQDVALRCDPISGHVSLFWYQQALGQGPEFLTYFQNEAQLDKSGLPSDRFFAERPEGSVSTLKIQRTQQEDSAVYLCASSPRTGTTEGYTFGSGTRLTVV.

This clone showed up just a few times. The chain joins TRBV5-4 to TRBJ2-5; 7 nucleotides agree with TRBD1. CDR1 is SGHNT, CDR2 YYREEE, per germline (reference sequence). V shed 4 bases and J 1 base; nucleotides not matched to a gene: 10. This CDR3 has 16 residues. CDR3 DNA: TGTGCCAGCAGCGGATCGACAGGGACGGGCCAAGAGACCCAGTACTTC. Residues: CASSGSTGTGQETQYF.

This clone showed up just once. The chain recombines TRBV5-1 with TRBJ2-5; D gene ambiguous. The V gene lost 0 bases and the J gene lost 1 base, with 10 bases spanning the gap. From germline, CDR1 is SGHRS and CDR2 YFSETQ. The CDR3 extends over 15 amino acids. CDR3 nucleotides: TGCGCCAGCAGCTTGGCCATCAGCGCCCAAGAGACCCAGTACTTC. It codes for CASSLAISAQETQYF.

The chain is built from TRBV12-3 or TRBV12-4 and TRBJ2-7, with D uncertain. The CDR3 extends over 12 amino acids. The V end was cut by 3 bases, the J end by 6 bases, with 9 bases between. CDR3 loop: CASSLAGFEQYF. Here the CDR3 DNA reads TGTGCCAGCAGTTTGGCAGGTTTCGAGCAGTACTTC.

The CDR3 nucleotides read TGTGCCAGCAGCGTAGGGGGAGGGCGGGATGAGCAGTTCTTC. It yields the protein CASSVGGGRDEQFF. The gene calls are TRBV9 and TRBJ2-1; 7 bases agree with TRBD2. V lost 0 bases, J lost 8 bases, and 5 bases stayed unmatched. The CDR3 length is 14 residues. Germline V CDR1 and CDR2: SGDLS, YYNGEE.

The CDR3 sequence is CASSQGARTEAFF. The DNA of the CDR3 is TGTGCCAGCAGTCAGGGGGCGAGGACTGAAGCTTTCTTT. This chain connects TRBV6-2 or TRBV6-3 to TRBJ1-1, with TRBD1 matching 8 bases. This CDR3 contains 13 residues. V lost 5 bases, J lost 5 bases, and 4 bases stayed unmatched. Germline V gene data show CDR1 as MNHEY and CDR2 as SVGEGT.

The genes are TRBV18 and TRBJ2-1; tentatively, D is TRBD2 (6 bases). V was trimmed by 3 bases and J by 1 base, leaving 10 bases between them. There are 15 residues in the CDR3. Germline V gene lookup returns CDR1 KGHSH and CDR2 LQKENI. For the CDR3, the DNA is TGTGCCAGCTCACCTTTAGCGGCTTCCTACAATGAGCAGTTCTTC. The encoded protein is CASSPLAASYNEQFF.

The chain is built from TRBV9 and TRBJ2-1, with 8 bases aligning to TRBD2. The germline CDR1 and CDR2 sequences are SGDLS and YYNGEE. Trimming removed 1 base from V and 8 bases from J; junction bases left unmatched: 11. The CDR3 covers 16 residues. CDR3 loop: CASSVIGAGGKDEQFF. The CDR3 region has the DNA TGTGCCAGCAGCGTAATTGGGGCGGGGGGAAAAGATGAGCAGTTCTTC. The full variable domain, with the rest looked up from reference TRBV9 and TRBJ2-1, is DSGVTQTPKHLITATGQRVTLRCSPRSGDLSVYWYQQSLDQGLQFLIQYYNGEERAKGNILERFSAQQFPDLHSELNLSSLELGDSALYFCASSVIGAGGKDEQFFGPGTRLTVL.

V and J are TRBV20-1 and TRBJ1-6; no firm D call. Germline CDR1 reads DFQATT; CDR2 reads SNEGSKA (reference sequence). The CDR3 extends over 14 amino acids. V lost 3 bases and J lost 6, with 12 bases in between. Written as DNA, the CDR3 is TGCAGTGCTAGTGAGGTGTCCGGTAATTCACCCCTCCACTTT. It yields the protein CSASEVSGNSPLHF.

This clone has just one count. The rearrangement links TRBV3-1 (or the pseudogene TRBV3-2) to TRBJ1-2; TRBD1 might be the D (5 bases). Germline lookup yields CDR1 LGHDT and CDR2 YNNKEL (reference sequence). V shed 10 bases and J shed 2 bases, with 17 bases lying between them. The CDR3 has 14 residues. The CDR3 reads CATSPAGPNYGYTF. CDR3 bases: TGTGCCACCTCGCCGGCGGGACCGAACTATGGCTACACCTTC.